Following are 5 T cell receptor beta chains from one sample sequenced in a study of cytomegalovirus exposure and HLA in healthy donors (dated by TCRdb to 2017 to 2019). Libraries were made using the immunoSEQ multiplex PCR assay. For the multiplex PCR, a mixture combining 60 forward primers for TCR Vbeta segments and 13 reverse primers for TCR Jbeta segments was used. The source is immuneACCESS, and TCRdb retained only in-frame sequences with V and J called. Part of the clones is not carried over; for the studies checked, unresolved V genes explain less than half of this, and the remainder is unexplained. Across this sample there are more than 75,000 clones, with around 70% seen only once. The ten largest clones represent roughly 9% of the sample. The sequenced material came from PBMCs. The source is a man aged 40-50 years in good health and CMV-seropositive.

The V and J genes are TRBV6-5 and TRBJ1-1; the match to TRBD1 covers 8 bases. Trimming cost V 11 bases and J 8 bases; bases outside gene matches: 10. CDR1 and CDR2 (germline): MNHEY, SVGAGI. This CDR3 is 12 amino acids long. Written as DNA, the CDR3 is TGTGCCGTGCGACAGGGGACGATAGAAGCTTTCTTT. Encoded protein: CAVRQGTIEAFF.

This clone has more than one count but fewer than ten. This chain joins TRBV6-1 and TRBJ2-7; 9 positions match TRBD1. Trimming took 1 base from V and 8 from J; bases not matched to a gene: 9. The germline gives CDR1 MNHNS, CDR2 SASEGT. This CDR3 has 15 residues. CDR3 loop: CASSEGTWGQGQQYF. CDR3 DNA: TGTGCCAGCAGTGAAGGTACTTGGGGACAGGGACAGCAGTACTTC.

The V and J genes are TRBV6-6 and TRBJ1-6, with 8 nucleotides matching TRBD1. From germline, CDR1 is MNHNY and CDR2 SVGAGI (reference sequence). This CDR3 has 15 amino acids. Losses at the gene ends were 6 bases for V and 6 bases for J; bases not matched to a gene: 7. The CDR3 protein is CASSSGGAFNSPLHF. As DNA, the CDR3 is TGTGCCAGCAGCTCAGGGGGCGCCTTTAATTCACCCCTCCACTTT.

This clone is medium-sized. J is TRBJ2-1 and V is TRBV27; D is possibly TRBD2 (6 bases). Germline CDR1 and CDR2: MNHEY and SMNVEV (reference sequence). The V gene lost 7 bases and the J gene lost 7 bases, with 26 bases spanning the gap. The length of the CDR3 is 17 residues. This CDR3 reads CASNPIAGTGRGNEQFF. CDR3 bases: TGTGCCAGCAACCCCATCGCGGGGACCGGACGAGGTAATGAGCAGTTCTTC.

The chain carries TRBV4-3 and TRBJ1-2; a possible D gene is TRBD1 (5 bases). Per germline, CDR1 LGHNA and CDR2 YSLEER. Trimming cost V 0 bases and J 7 bases, with 15 bases left between them. The CDR3 runs 15 residues. CDR3 residues: CASSQDIGGAGGYTF. The CDR3 DNA reads as TGCGCCAGCAGCCAAGATATAGGAGGGGCGGGTGGCTACACCTTC.